Shown below are 25 T cell receptor beta chains from a single sample sequenced in a study of OX40 agonist ivuxolimab in advanced cancers. Here immunoSEQ multiplex PCR was the method, and the copy in TCRdb shows in-frame clones only, minus some. This sample yields approximately 14,000 clones, of which approximately 75% are seen a single time; about 31% belongs to the top ten. The specimen was CD4+ or CD8+ T cells sorted from blood, collected in a trial of the OX40 agonist ivuxolimab. The receptors come from an adult with an advanced solid tumor such as melanoma, head and neck, liver or kidney cancer.

The J gene is TRBJ2-1, the V gene TRBV9, with D possibly matching TRBD1 (6 bases). The V and J ends lost 7 bases and 15 bases respectively, with 17 bases between them. The germline gives CDR1 SGDLS, CDR2 YYNGEE. CDR3 size: 11 residues. Written as DNA, the CDR3 is TGTGCCAGCGGGGGCACTAAGCGCCCGTTCTTC. Its protein is CASGGTKRPFF.

The V and J genes are TRBV30 and TRBJ2-7, with D maybe TRBD1 (5 bases). V lost 4 bases and J lost 3, with 16 bases in between. The CDR3 covers 14 residues. The germline V gene has CDR1 GTSNPN and CDR2 SVGIG (reference sequence). CDR3 protein: CAWITKTVNYEQYF. The CDR3 DNA is TGTGCCTGGATTACAAAGACAGTGAACTACGAGCAGTACTTC.

The sample holds a few counts of this clone. The chain joins TRBV4-2 to TRBJ2-7; 8 bases match TRBD2. Germline V gene sequence: CDR1 LGHNA, CDR2 YNFKEQ. The CDR3 extends over 17 amino acids. The V and J ends lost 5 bases and 2 bases, in that order; junction bases with no gene match: 14. CDR3 DNA: TGTGCCAGCAGCGATCCCGTCTTAAGCGGGAGCCCCTACGAGCAGTACTTC. This encodes CASSDPVLSGSPYEQYF.

This chain connects TRBV9 to TRBJ2-3; D unclear. The germline gives CDR1 SGDLS, CDR2 YYNGEE. Between the trimmed V and J ends, which lost 0 bases and 0 bases, there was a span of 8 bases. The CDR3 spans 15 residues. CDR3 region: CASSVAWISTDTQYF. The CDR3 region has the DNA TGTGCCAGCAGCGTAGCCTGGATTAGCACAGATACGCAGTATTTT.

The chain couples TRBV13 to TRBJ2-2; 13 bases are shared with TRBD2. Germline lookup yields CDR1 PRHDT and CDR2 FYEKMQ (reference sequence). The CDR3 is 16 residues long. Losses at the gene ends were 5 bases for V and 4 bases for J; bases not matched to a gene: 4. In DNA, the CDR3 is TGTGCCAGCAGCCTCGGACTAGCGGGAGTCACCGGGGAGCTGTTTTTT. Translation gives CASSLGLAGVTGELFF.

This chain connects TRBV7-9 to TRBJ2-7; D not certain. The CDR3 is 14 residues long. V was shortened by 0 bases and J by 2 bases, with 8 bases between the two germline ends. Germline lookup yields CDR1 SEHNR and CDR2 FQNEAQ (reference sequence). CDR3 DNA: TGTGCCAGCAGCTTAGCTAGCCGTCCCTACGAGCAGTACTTC. Translating it yields CASSLASRPYEQYF.

The CDR3 DNA is TGTGCCACCCAGCCGAGGGGAAATCAGCCCCAGCATTTT. Translation: CATQPRGNQPQHF. The rearrangement links TRBV2 to TRBJ1-5; possible D gene TRBD1, 5 bases. The CDR3 is made up of 13 amino acids. Germline-derived CDR1 and CDR2 are SNHLY and FYNNEI. Trimming shortened V by 10 bases and J by 4 bases, and 14 bases separated the two germline ends. Combining the CDR3 with reference TRBV2 and TRBJ1-5 gives the whole variable domain EPEVTQTPSHQVTQMGQEVILRCVPISNHLYFYWYRQILGQKVEFLVSFYNNEISEKSEIFDDQFSVERPDGSNFTLKIRSTKLEDSAMYFCATQPRGNQPQHFGDGTRLSIL.

The genes are TRBV19 and TRBJ2-1; 7 bases are a match to TRBD2. The germline V gene encodes CDR1 LNHDA and CDR2 SQIVND (reference sequence). The V segment lost 3 bases and the J segment 9 bases; nucleotides outside the gene matches: 17. The CDR3 has 17 residues. DNA for the CDR3: TGTGCCAGTAGTATTTATTGGGAGGGCCGCTCTAGGGTTGAGCAGTTCTTC. It translates to CASSIYWEGRSRVEQFF.

The V call is TRBV9, the J call TRBJ1-1; 10 bases agree with TRBD1. The CDR3 consists of 16 residues. From germline, CDR1 is SGDLS and CDR2 YYNGEE. Unmatched junction bases numbered 12, after V lost 3 bases and J lost 7 bases. In DNA form, the CDR3 reads TGTGCCAGCAGCGGACGAGGAGACAGGGGGCCCGGTGAAGCTTTCTTT. This encodes CASSGRGDRGPGEAFF.

V and J are TRBV6-4 and TRBJ1-3; TRBD1 aligns across 8 bases. This CDR3 region has 18 residues. After removal of 6 bases from V and 2 bases from J, the junction contained 15 bases not matched to a gene. In germline, CDR1 is MRHNA, CDR2 SNTAGT. In DNA form, the CDR3 reads TGTGCCAGCAGCAGGATTCTCGACAGGGGCTGTGCTGGAAACACCATATATTTT. It specifies CASSRILDRGCAGNTIYF.

This clone was seen a single time. The CDR3 nucleotides read TGTGCCAGTAACCAGGACAGGGGCTATGGCTACACCTTC. Its translation is CASNQDRGYGYTF. J is TRBJ1-2 and V is TRBV19; TRBD1 matches 9 bases. CDR3 length: 13 residues. V shed 7 bases and J 4 bases; nucleotides not matched to a gene: 4. Germline assignment: CDR1 LNHDA and CDR2 SQIVND (reference sequence).

V usage is TRBV5-1 and J usage is TRBJ2-1; the D is unclear. CDR3 length: 15 amino acids. V was trimmed by 2 bases and J by 4 bases, leaving 13 bases between them. The germline V gene encodes CDR1 SGHRS and CDR2 YFSETQ. The CDR3 is CASSFMQELYNEQFF. Written as DNA, the CDR3 is TGCGCCAGCAGCTTTATGCAGGAGCTATACAATGAGCAGTTCTTC.

The V and J genes are TRBV10-2 and TRBJ1-1; 10 positions agree with TRBD1. The CDR3 covers 14 residues. After removal of 6 bases from V and 5 bases from J, the junction contained 6 bases not matched to a gene. Germline lookup yields CDR1 WSHSY and CDR2 SAAADI. This CDR3 reads CASRRTGGGTEAFF. The CDR3 DNA reads TGCGCCAGCAGGAGGACAGGGGGAGGAACTGAAGCTTTCTTT.

A few counts support this clone. The chain couples TRBV6-5 to TRBJ1-2, with a possible D match to TRBD1 (5 bases). The CDR3 contains 14 residues. With 6 bases removed from V and 4 bases from J, the gap between germline ends came to 15 bases. Germline V gives CDR1 MNHEY, CDR2 SVGAGI. CDR3 region: CASRSREFGYGYTF. DNA for the CDR3: TGTGCCAGCAGATCCAGGGAATTCGGCTATGGCTACACCTTC.

The genes are TRBV5-5 and TRBJ2-7; D not certain. Germline CDR1 is SGHKS and CDR2 is YYEKEE (reference sequence). The CDR3 consists of 16 residues. The V end was cut by 4 bases, the J end by 0 bases, with 17 bases between. Written as DNA, the CDR3 is TGTGCCAGCAGCCTCGGCCCCGCAGGTAACTCCTACGAGCAGTACTTC. This sequence encodes CASSLGPAGNSYEQYF. The variable domain in full, completed from reference TRBV5-5 and TRBJ2-7, reads DAGVTQSPTHLIKTRGQQVTLRCSPISGHKSVSWYQQVLGQGPQFIFQYYEKEERGRGNFPDRFSARQFPNYSSELNVNALLLGDSALYLCASSLGPAGNSYEQYFGPGTRLTVT.

This chain links TRBV27 with TRBJ2-3, with TRBD1 as a possible D gene (6 bases). This CDR3 is 15 amino acids long. V shed 5 bases and J shed 5 bases, with 17 bases lying between them. Germline CDR1 and CDR2: MNHEY and SMNVEV (reference sequence). Here the CDR3 reads CASSQQGPALDTQYF. CDR3 DNA: TGTGCCAGCAGTCAACAGGGCCCGGCATTAGATACGCAGTATTTT.

By sample fraction, this clone is medium-sized (0.01 to 0.1%). J is TRBJ2-5 and V is TRBV6-4; TRBD2 agrees at 8 bases. Per germline, CDR1 MRHNA and CDR2 SNTAGT. This CDR3 region has 15 residues. J lost 3 bases, V lost 3 bases, and 6 bases had no gene match. The CDR3 here is CASSELAGNKETQYF. In DNA, the CDR3 is TGTGCCAGCAGTGAGCTAGCGGGCAATAAAGAGACCCAGTACTTC.

This chain connects TRBV15 to TRBJ2-1, with no clear D. The V end lost 0 bases, the J end lost 3 bases, and 15 bases lay between the germline ends. This CDR3 contains 17 residues. Germline assignment: CDR1 LNHNV and CDR2 YYDKDF (reference sequence). The CDR3 protein is CATSRDRATSFYNEQFF. DNA of the CDR3: TGTGCCACCAGCAGAGATCGTGCTACGAGTTTCTACAATGAGCAGTTCTTC.

The chain recombines TRBV28 with TRBJ1-2; tentative D call: TRBD1 (6 bases). The CDR3 consists of 15 residues. From germline, CDR1 is MDHEN and CDR2 SYDVKM. With 5 bases removed from V and 3 bases from J, the gap between germline ends came to 16 bases. CDR3 DNA sequence: TGTGCCAGCAGTGAGAACAGGGTCTTGGACTATGGCTACACCTTC. Its protein is CASSENRVLDYGYTF.

This rearrangement joins TRBV19 to TRBJ2-2; D might be TRBD1 or TRBD2, each matching 5 bases. The CDR3 totals 15 residues. Per germline, CDR1 LNHDA and CDR2 SQIVND (reference sequence). V was clipped by 8 bases and J by 2 bases, with 15 bases between them. This CDR3 reads CASYDRDRNTGELFF. The CDR3 bases are TGTGCCAGTTATGACCGGGACCGAAACACCGGGGAGCTGTTTTTT. Full variable domain (rest looked up from reference TRBV19 and TRBJ2-2): DGGITQSPKYLFRKEGQNVTLSCEQNLNHDAMYWYRQDPGQGLRLIYYSQIVNDFQKGDIAEGYSVSREKKESFPLTVTSAQKNPTAFYLCASYDRDRNTGELFFGEGSRLTVL.

The chain recombines TRBV18 with TRBJ2-7; 13 nucleotides match TRBD2. The CDR3 length is 16 residues. Germline lookup yields CDR1 KGHSH and CDR2 LQKENI. Trimming removed 4 bases from V and 6 bases from J; junction bases left unmatched: 9. The CDR3 coding sequence is TGTGCCAGCTCACGTCGGGGACTAGCGGGAATCTCCGAGCAGTACTTC. Translating it yields CASSRRGLAGISEQYF.

The chain links TRBV6-5 to TRBJ2-5, with a weak D call TRBD2 (5 bases). The tail of the sequence fits TRBJ2-7 better, so the J call may be wrong. CDR1 MNHEY and CDR2 SVGAGI come from the germline V gene. The CDR3 runs 14 residues. CDR3 sequence: CASSYLESAGEQYF. For the CDR3, the DNA is TGTGCCAGCAGTTACCTCGAGTCGGCGGGCGAGCAGTACTTC.

The rearrangement uses TRBV7-2 and TRBJ2-7, with 9 bases that match TRBD1. Trimming at V came to 5 bases and at J to 5 bases, leaving 7 bases not matched to a gene. CDR1 is SGHTA and CDR2 is FQGNSA in the germline V gene. This CDR3 has 14 amino acids. In DNA form, the CDR3 reads TGTGCCAGCAGCATACAGGGGGCGGAGAACGAGCAGTACTTC. It encodes CASSIQGAENEQYF.

This sequence joins TRBV19 and TRBJ2-4; D remains unclear. The CDR3 consists of 12 residues. The V gene lost 7 bases and the J gene lost 8 bases, with 12 bases spanning the gap. Germline V gives CDR1 LNHDA, CDR2 SQIVND (reference sequence). The CDR3 region is CASTSEWDIQYF. DNA for the CDR3: TGTGCCAGTACTTCAGAATGGGACATTCAGTACTTC.

The chain combines TRBV4-1 with TRBJ2-1; 7 nucleotides match TRBD2. Per the germline V gene, CDR1 is MGHRA and CDR2 is YSYEKL. With V trimmed by 4 bases and J by 1 base, 4 bases remained unmatched. The CDR3 runs 15 residues. The CDR3: CASSRLAESYNEQFF. CDR3 nucleotides: TGCGCCAGCAGCCGTCTAGCGGAGTCCTACAATGAGCAGTTCTTC.